The next 14 T cell receptor beta chains were all read from a single sample in a study of blood T cell repertoires in COVID-19. Libraries were prepared by immunoSEQ multiplex PCR; TCRdb keeps only in-frame clonotypes and omits some of them. The sample records some 250,000 clones, 70% to 75% being singletons. Specimen: peripheral blood. The receptor set was obtained from a woman aged 80 or older with acute or convalescent COVID-19.

V and J are TRBV7-8 and TRBJ2-1; no reliable D call. Germline CDR1 and CDR2: SGHVS and FQNEAQ. Deletions cut 5 bases from V and 5 bases from J, with 10 bases between. This CDR3 spans 13 amino acids. The CDR3 DNA follows: TGTGCCAGCAGCCTCGGCGAGGACAATGAGCAGTTCTTC. This gives the protein CASSLGEDNEQFF.

This chain uses TRBV27 with TRBJ2-7, with D hard to call. CDR1 MNHEY and CDR2 SMNVEV come from the germline V gene (reference sequence). There are 14 residues in the CDR3. Trimming cost V 5 bases and J 7 bases, with 18 bases left between them. The CDR3 nucleotides are TGTGCCAGCAGTCCCCCTTCAGCGCCGCGGGAGCAGTACTTC. Residues: CASSPPSAPREQYF.

This clone has more than one count but fewer than ten. The V gene is TRBV21-1, the J gene TRBJ1-5; the table gives TRBD1 as D, unverified against the DNA. TRBV21-1 is flagged as a pseudogene. The CDR3 has 20 residues. CDR3 sequence: CASSKVDSKHLLDSNQPQHF. CDR3 sequence (DNA): TGTGCCAGCAGCAAAGTTGACAGTAAGCACTTACTTGATAGCAATCAGCCCCAGCATTTT.

In its sample, this clone was seen once. The chain couples TRBV5-1 to TRBJ2-7, with 9 bases identical to TRBD2. Per germline, CDR1 SGHRS and CDR2 YFSETQ. Losses at the gene ends were 0 bases for V and 2 bases for J; bases not matched to a gene: 6. This CDR3 contains 16 residues. The CDR3 DNA follows: TGCGCCAGCAGCTTGGTAGCGGGAGTGGGGACCTACGAGCAGTACTTC. Its protein is CASSLVAGVGTYEQYF.

The chain is built from TRBV30 and TRBJ2-3; TRBD1 might be the D (5 bases). The CDR3 runs to 15 residues. Germline CDR1 and CDR2: GTSNPN and SVGIG (reference sequence). Trimming took off 0 bases at V and 3 bases at J, with 13 bases between the two ends. CDR3 residues: CAWSVKGLRTDTQYF. For the CDR3, the DNA is TGTGCCTGGAGTGTAAAGGGGTTACGAACAGATACGCAGTATTTT.

J is TRBJ2-1 and V is TRBV24-1; 8 positions agree with TRBD1. V shed 5 bases, J shed 6 bases, and the junction held 2 bases outside the gene matches. The CDR3 runs to 13 residues. Germline V gene sequence: CDR1 KGHDR, CDR2 SFDVKD. CDR3 sequence reads: CATSATGGNEQFF. CDR3 DNA sequence: TGTGCCACCAGTGCCACAGGGGGCAATGAGCAGTTCTTC.

The V and J genes are TRBV11-2 and TRBJ1-1; possible D gene TRBD1, 5 bases. Trimming took 2 bases from V and 4 from J, leaving 17 bases between them. This CDR3 spans 16 amino acids. The V gene's germline CDR1 is SGHAT and CDR2 FQNNGV. The CDR3 bases are TGTGCCAGCAGCTTACAGGGCCCGGGTGGCGGCACTGAAGCTTTCTTT. Protein product: CASSLQGPGGGTEAFF.

A remark on this clone: Other nucleotide sequences in the sample specify the same CDR3. The chain uses TRBV5-1 and TRBJ1-3, with a possible D match to TRBD1 (5 bases). The CDR3 runs 15 residues. V lost 0 bases and J lost 0, with 7 bases in between. Germline loops: CDR1 SGHRS, CDR2 YFSETQ. In DNA, the CDR3 is TGCGCCAGCAGCTTGGAGGGGAACTCTGGAAACACCATATATTTT. This codes for CASSLEGNSGNTIYF.

The table lists this clone with a count of one. This sequence joins TRBV6-5 and TRBJ2-7, with 8 bases that match TRBD1. Per the germline V gene, CDR1 is MNHEY and CDR2 is SVGAGI. J gave up 2 bases and V 6 bases, and 9 bases lay outside the gene matches. The CDR3 is 15 residues long. The DNA for the CDR3 is TGTGCCAGCAGCCGGACAGGGTCCGCGACCTACGAGCAGTACTTC. It yields the protein CASSRTGSATYEQYF.

This chain connects TRBV16 to TRBJ2-5, with TRBD2 matching 11 bases. Germline trimming cut 4 bases from V and 4 bases from J; bases unmatched to any gene: 2. CDR3 size: 14 residues. The germline V gene has CDR1 KGHSY and CDR2 FQNENV. The CDR3 bases are TGTGCCAGCAGCCCCGGACTAGCGGGAGAGACCCAGTACTTC. Translation gives CASSPGLAGETQYF.

The chain is built from TRBV4-1 and TRBJ1-3, with D perhaps matching TRBD1 (5 bases). Germline CDR1 MGHRA, CDR2 YSYEKL. The ends were cut back, 3 bases at V and 0 bases at J, with 15 bases in the middle. The CDR3 is 17 amino acids. The CDR3 spells CASSHFPDTRSGNTIYF. The DNA of the CDR3 is TGCGCCAGCAGCCACTTTCCGGACACTCGCTCTGGAAACACCATATATTTT.

The sample holds a few counts of this clone. The chain couples TRBV4-3 to TRBJ2-2, with unresolved D. The CDR3 length is 14 residues. The ends were cut back, 1 base at V and 1 base at J, with 4 bases in the middle. Germline V gives CDR1 LGHNA, CDR2 YSLEER. The CDR3 nucleotides read TGCGCCAGCAGCCAAGCCGGGAACACCGGGGAGCTGTTTTTT. This codes for CASSQAGNTGELFF.

The chain joins TRBV30 to TRBJ1-4; D may be TRBD1 (5 bases). The CDR3 is made up of 11 amino acids. V was cut by 4 bases and J by 8 bases, with 8 bases left in between. Germline V gives CDR1 GTSNPN, CDR2 SVGIG (reference sequence). In DNA, the CDR3 is TGTGCCTGGATGGGGCGCGAAAAACTGTTTTTT. Its translation is CAWMGREKLFF.

The chain uses TRBV6-5 and TRBJ1-1; perhaps TRBD1 as D (5 bases). The germline V gene encodes CDR1 MNHEY and CDR2 SVGAGI. CDR3 length: 14 amino acids. V lost 6 bases, J lost 1 base, and 12 bases lay in between. The CDR3 DNA is TGTGCCAGCAGCAAGGGGTGGGGGAACACTGAAGCTTTCTTT. Translated: CASSKGWGNTEAFF.